The entry that follows covers one TCR beta chain sequence. This clonotype has only a few counts. What this receptor recognizes is not known. Base qualities are not at hand, and no much larger clone is one base apart. The data belong to a study of identical twins (dated by TCRdb to 2016 to 2017). About the study as a whole: TCR alpha and beta repertoires from monozygotic twins, unrelated adults of various ages and cord blood were deep-sequenced to test whether fetal clonotypes persist. To rule out contamination, replicate twin experiments were performed at different times with different library preparation protocols. Summary of the overall study and its limitations: Because the same donors could not be followed over many years, the conclusions depended on cross-sectional statistical analysis. Out-of-frame TCR alpha sequences shared between twins showed an excess of low generation-probability sequences compared with coincidental sharing between unrelated individuals. Fewer insertions were carried by abundant cord blood beta clonotypes; a weaker similar trend was observed in young adult naive repertoires, while no such trend was observed in memory repertoires. Out-of-frame TCR alpha sharing in monozygotic twins was systematically underestimated by recombination models, whereas sharing between unrelated individuals was in agreement with the recombination models. Invariant T cells such as MAIT and iNKT could partly confound zero-insertion analyses, though diverse VJ usage argued against this for most clonotypes. In beta out-of-frame sequences, excess twin sharing was weaker, because having fewer shared sequences lowered the signal-to-noise ratio.

The library relied on 5' RACE. The listed sequencing device is Illumina HiSeq 2000. A universal primer binding site was added through template switching, and the final cDNA carried a unique molecular identifier so that TCR cDNA molecules could be counted accurately. Specific primers in the conserved constant-segment region were used to synthesize first-strand cDNA for the TCR alpha and beta chains. To control for contamination, every cDNA library was double barcoded, receiving both a SMART-Mk sample barcode and Illumina barcodes. TruSeq adapter sequences along with Illumina sample barcodes were introduced in two successive PCR steps. Sequencing of the TCR alpha and beta cDNA libraries was done on the Illumina HiSeq platform using custom primers. As for the authors' bioinformatics: Raw reads were processed with MiGEC to extract unique molecular identifiers, and MiXCR was used to determine CDR3 positions. For each individual, recombination models were inferred using an EM algorithm with the repgenHMM and IGoR tools. The tcR package in R was used for shared clonotype analysis, with sharing normalized by the product of cloneset sizes. To study raw recombination free of thymic and clonal selection effects, out-of-frame nonproductive sequences were analyzed. TCRdb applied fastp at Q25 and MiXCR to the public reads, then kept only in-frame beta chains. Rows with one shared CDR3 protein collapse into an entry with the most common genes and DNA. Here the V and J calls rest on TCRdb's processing, not on the authors' analysis. Counted in this sample were approximately 230,000 distinct CDR3 sequences; approximately 7.1% of them appeared once. Together, the top ten hold about 15% of the sample.

Every donor was a healthy Caucasian. The twin cohort comprised three pairs of female monozygotic twins, all aged about 18 to 29 years. CD4+ and CD8+ T cell populations were isolated with positive isolation kits from Invitrogen. These records were also assigned to another study, of T cells expressing NK-cell markers. Looking at the second paper: Three sorted T-cell subsets (CD3+CD56+NKG2C+, CD3+CD56+NKG2C- and CD3+CD56-NKG2C+) from several donors had their TCR beta-chain repertoires profiled. Among the eight sequenced donors, only one was HCMV-seronegative, while the other seven were HCMV-seropositive. To restrict sorting to alphabetaTCR-expressing T cells, an anti-gammadeltaTCR antibody was added in several experiments. In more than five donors, the dominant CD3+CD56+NKG2C+ clonotypes ranked among the top 10 CD8+ clonotypes, making up roughly 1.0-7.5% of CD8+ T cells. Those dominant clonotypes were again the most abundant among CD3+CD56-NKG2C+ cells in a handful of donors, at about 28.3-60.1%. Whether the expanded NKG2C-expressing T cell clones were specific for HCMV antigens remained unclear. The study sequenced eight donors, all healthy volunteers chosen at random: three men and five women. HCMV-specific IgG was detected in serum with a commercial ELISA kit to determine HCMV serostatus. MIGEC was used to demultiplex reads and group the reads by UMI, and MiTCR was used to assemble and quantify clonotypes. Only TCR cDNA sequences supported by at least two reads were kept to exclude erroneous sequences. Downstream repertoire analysis used the tcR package, and clonotypes were matched across fractions by CDR3 nucleotide sequence plus V segment. VDJmatch was used to annotate antigen specificity against VDJdb, with one amino acid substitution in CDR3 allowed.

The sample comprised CD8+ T cells sorted from blood. The sequence was collected from a woman under 30 in good health.

The DNA reads as follows: TGTGCCACCAGCAGAGCCCTCCCCCGGGGGGAAGAGACCCAGTACTTC. Protein translation: CATSRALPRGEETQYF. Here the chain combines TRBV15 and TRBJ2-5; 7 central nucleotides agree with TRBD2. In the germline V gene (reference sequence), CDR1 corresponds to LNHNV and CDR2 to YYDKDF. The CDR3 starts with the cysteine, ends with the phenylalanine, and has 16 residues. Only CDR3 DNA is held: 48 bases, read in frame from base 1. The germline V end is reduced by 1 base and the J end by 3 bases; junction bases left unmatched: 8.